The present TCR beta chain was sequenced within a study of early T cells in non-severe SARS-CoV-2 infection. MiXCR, run by TCRdb on the 5' RACE reads, gives a single entry per CDR3 protein. Of 25,000 to 30,000 distinct CDR3 sequences in the sample, around 6% were seen once. CDR1 and CDR2 from the germline V gene are LGHNA and YNFKEQ. The ends were cut back, 3 bases at V and 3 bases at J, with 5 bases in the middle. This CDR3 spans 12 amino acids. This clonotype was detected many times. Sequenced material: whole blood, taken at baseline. The chain uses TRBV4-2 and TRBJ2-5; a weak D match, TRBD2 (5 bases). This receptor was obtained from an adult who was a healthcare worker with PCR-confirmed SARS-CoV-2 infection or an uninfected control (not recorded which). The CDR3 DNA sequence: TGTGCCAGCAGCCAGACTAAAGAGACCCAGTACTTC. Protein: CASSQTKETQYF.